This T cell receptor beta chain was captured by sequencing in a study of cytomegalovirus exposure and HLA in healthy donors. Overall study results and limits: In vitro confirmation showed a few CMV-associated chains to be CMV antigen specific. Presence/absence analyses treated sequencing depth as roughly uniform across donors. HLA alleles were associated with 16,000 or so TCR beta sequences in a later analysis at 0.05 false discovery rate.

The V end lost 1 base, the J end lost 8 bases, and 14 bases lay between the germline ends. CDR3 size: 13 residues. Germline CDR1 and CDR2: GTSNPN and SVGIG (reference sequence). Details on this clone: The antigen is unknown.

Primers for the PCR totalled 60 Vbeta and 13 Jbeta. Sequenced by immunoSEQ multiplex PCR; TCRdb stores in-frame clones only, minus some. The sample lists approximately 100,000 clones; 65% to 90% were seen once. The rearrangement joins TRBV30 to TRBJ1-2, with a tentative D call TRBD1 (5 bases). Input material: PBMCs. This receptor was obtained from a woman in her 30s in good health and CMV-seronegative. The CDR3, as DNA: TGTGCCTGGAGTGGCGGCAGGGTGCACGGCTACACCTTC. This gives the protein CAWSGGRVHGYTF.